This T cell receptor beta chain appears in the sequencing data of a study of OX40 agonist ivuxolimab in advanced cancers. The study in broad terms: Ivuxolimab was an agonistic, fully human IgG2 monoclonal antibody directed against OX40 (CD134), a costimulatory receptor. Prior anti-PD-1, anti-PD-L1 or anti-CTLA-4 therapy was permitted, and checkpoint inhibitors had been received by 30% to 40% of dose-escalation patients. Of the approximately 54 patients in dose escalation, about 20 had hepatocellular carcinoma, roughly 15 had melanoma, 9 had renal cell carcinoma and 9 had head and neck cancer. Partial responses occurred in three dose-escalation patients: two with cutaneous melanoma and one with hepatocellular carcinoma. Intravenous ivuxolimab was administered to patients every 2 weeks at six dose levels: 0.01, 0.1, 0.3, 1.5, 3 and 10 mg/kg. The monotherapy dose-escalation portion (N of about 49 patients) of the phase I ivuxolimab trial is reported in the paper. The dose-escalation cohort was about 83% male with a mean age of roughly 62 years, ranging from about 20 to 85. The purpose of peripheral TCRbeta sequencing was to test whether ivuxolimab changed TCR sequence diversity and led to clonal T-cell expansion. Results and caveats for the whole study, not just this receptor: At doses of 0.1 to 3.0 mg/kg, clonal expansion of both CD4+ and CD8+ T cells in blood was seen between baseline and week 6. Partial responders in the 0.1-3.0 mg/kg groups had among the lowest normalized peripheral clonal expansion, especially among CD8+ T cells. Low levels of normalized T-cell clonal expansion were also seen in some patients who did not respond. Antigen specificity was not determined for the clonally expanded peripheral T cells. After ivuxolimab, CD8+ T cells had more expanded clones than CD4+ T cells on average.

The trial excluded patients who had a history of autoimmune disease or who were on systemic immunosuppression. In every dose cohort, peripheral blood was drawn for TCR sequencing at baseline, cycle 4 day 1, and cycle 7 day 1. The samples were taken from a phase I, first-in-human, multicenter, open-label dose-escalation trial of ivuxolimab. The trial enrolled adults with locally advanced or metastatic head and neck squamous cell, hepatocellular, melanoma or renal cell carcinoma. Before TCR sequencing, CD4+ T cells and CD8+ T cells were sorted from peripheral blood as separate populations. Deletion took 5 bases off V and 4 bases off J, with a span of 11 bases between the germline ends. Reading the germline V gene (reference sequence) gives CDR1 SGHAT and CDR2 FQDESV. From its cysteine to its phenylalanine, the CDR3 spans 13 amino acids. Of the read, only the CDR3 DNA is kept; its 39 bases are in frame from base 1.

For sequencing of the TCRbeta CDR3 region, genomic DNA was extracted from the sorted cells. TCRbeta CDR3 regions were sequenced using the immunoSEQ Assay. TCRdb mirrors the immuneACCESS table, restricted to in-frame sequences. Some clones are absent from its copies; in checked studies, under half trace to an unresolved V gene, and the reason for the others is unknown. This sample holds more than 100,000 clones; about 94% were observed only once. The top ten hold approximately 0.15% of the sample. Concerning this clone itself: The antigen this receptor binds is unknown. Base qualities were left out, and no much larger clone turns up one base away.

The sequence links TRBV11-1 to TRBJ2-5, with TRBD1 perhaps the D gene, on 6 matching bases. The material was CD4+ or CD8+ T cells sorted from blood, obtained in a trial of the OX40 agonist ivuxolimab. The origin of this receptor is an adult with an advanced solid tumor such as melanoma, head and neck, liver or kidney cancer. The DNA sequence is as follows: TGTGCCAGCAGCCACGCCAGGGGAGAGACCCAGTACTTC. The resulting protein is CASSHARGETQYF.